The clone carrying this TCR beta chain turned up a few times. As yet, its antigen is unknown. A second PCR of 7 to 11 cycles used a sample-barcoded 5' primer and a J-beta primer mix. TCRdb re-called the 5' RACE reads through MiXCR, storing one row per CDR3 protein. The sample has some 930,000 distinct CDR3 sequences; almost 30% are singletons. The data stem from a study of blood T cells in healthy people across ages. Trimming left V 0 bases short and J 0 bases short, with 6 bases between. This CDR3 is 14 amino acids long. The germline V gene has CDR1 SGHRS and CDR2 YFSETQ. General study findings and limits: Because donor CMV status was unknown, expanded clonotype changes were possibly confounded. More naive CD4+ cells and higher diversity were found in long-lived than in aged donors.

These data are also associated with another study on T cells of mothers and their children. That study reports: Donation came from a few healthy Caucasian mothers together with their six children.

The chain employs TRBV5-1 and TRBJ1-1, with D hard to call. This clonotype was obtained from a woman between 40 and 50 years old in good health. The sequenced material came from blood. This chain's CDR3 is CASSLDALNTEAFF. Written as DNA, the CDR3 is TGCGCCAGCAGCTTGGACGCCCTGAACACTGAAGCTTTCTTT. Complete variable domain (other parts from reference TRBV5-1 and TRBJ1-1): KAGVTQTPRYLIKTRGQQVTLSCSPISGHRSVSWYQQTPGQGLQFLFEYFSETQRNKGNFPGRFSGRQFSNSRSEMNVSTLELGDSALYLCASSLDALNTEAFFGQGTRLTVV.